This T cell receptor (beta chain) is from a study of OX40 agonist ivuxolimab in advanced cancers. Study findings and constraints: What antigens the expanded peripheral T cells recognized was never established.

Sequencing was performed with immunoSEQ multiplex PCR; in TCRdb, only in-frame clones are kept and a portion is missing. The table records some 94,000 clones, around 91% of them present only once. Germline CDR1 is LGHNA and CDR2 is YNFKEQ. The CDR3 runs 13 residues. Trimming stripped 1 base from V and 2 bases from J, with 6 bases between. Worth noting for this clone: Its cognate antigen is unknown.

The sample was CD4+ or CD8+ T cells sorted from blood, taken in a trial of the OX40 agonist ivuxolimab. This TCR was sampled from an adult with an advanced solid tumor such as melanoma, head and neck, liver or kidney cancer. The rearrangement uses TRBV4-2 and TRBJ2-7; D gene unclear. DNA of the CDR3: TGTGCCAGCAGCCAAGTCCAGACCTACGAGCAGTACTTC. Translating gives CASSQVQTYEQYF.